This TCR beta chain was sequenced in a study of CD8 T cells in ankylosing spondylitis. CDR3 size: 16 residues. The germline V and J ends were trimmed by 0 bases and 0 bases, with 13 bases remaining between them. From germline, CDR1 is DFQATT and CDR2 SNEGSKA (reference sequence). A quantitative 5'-RACE method, one with molecular barcodes, was used to make TCR beta libraries. Each CDR3 protein gets one entry after TCRdb re-called the 5' RACE reads with MiXCR. The data hold 350,000 to 550,000 distinct CDR3 sequences, with approximately 26% observed a single time. General observations from the study: There were earlier reports of some motif variants in reactive arthritis synovial fluid and blood. Ankylosing spondylitis blood appeared to carry a characteristic TCR beta motif of 7 or 8 highly homologous variants.

Notes on this clonotype: Its antigen is still unknown.

V is TRBV20-1 and J is TRBJ2-3, with D possibly being TRBD1 or TRBD2 (5 bases each). Sequenced input: blood, either unsorted or a sorted T cell fraction (not recorded which). The TCR sequence derives from a male donor with ankylosing spondylitis. The CDR3 region has the DNA TGCAGTGCTAGAGACGCCCTAGCAGGGAGCACAGATACGCAGTATTTT. Protein: CSARDALAGSTDTQYF.